The 23 T cell receptor beta chains reported below all come from one sample, sequenced in a study of blood T cell repertoires in COVID-19. Here immunoSEQ multiplex PCR was the method, and the copy in TCRdb shows in-frame clones only, minus some. The sample holds 150,000 to 200,000 clones, approximately 80% seen once. The specimen sequenced was PBMCs or T cells enriched from blood (not recorded which). These receptors were collected from a man between 60 and 70 years old who had been exposed to COVID-19.

This chain joins TRBV29-1 and TRBJ2-3; 7 nucleotides agree with TRBD1. The length of the CDR3 is 15 residues. V was pared by 4 bases and J by 0 bases, with 7 bases of the junction left unmatched. Germline CDR1 SQVTM, CDR2 ANQGSEA. The CDR3 sequence is CSVGETGASTDTQYF. The CDR3 nucleotides are TGCAGCGTTGGGGAAACAGGGGCTAGCACAGATACGCAGTATTTT.

The rearrangement links TRBV28 to TRBJ2-7; 8 bases are a match to TRBD1. V shed 5 bases and J 0 bases; nucleotides not matched to a gene: 6. The germline CDR1 and CDR2 sequences are MDHEN and SYDVKM. This CDR3 region has 15 residues. CDR3 region: CASSPSGTGSYEQYF. The CDR3 region has the DNA TGTGCCAGCAGTCCTTCCGGGACAGGCTCCTACGAGCAGTACTTC.

Many counts were recorded for this clone. The J gene is TRBJ2-7, the V gene TRBV19; 11 positions match TRBD1. V trimming: 5 bases; J trimming: 4 bases; junction bases outside the gene matches: 1. Per the germline V gene, CDR1 is LNHDA and CDR2 is SQIVND (reference sequence). CDR3 length: 13 residues. CDR3 coding DNA: TGTGCCAGTAGTGGGACAGGGGGGTACGAGCAGTACTTC. Translated, it gives CASSGTGGYEQYF.

This clone has a handful of counts. This rearrangement joins TRBV2 to TRBJ2-2; TRBD1 matches 7 bases. The CDR3 runs 16 residues. V was pared by 4 bases and J by 0 bases, with 5 bases of the junction left unmatched. Germline lookup yields CDR1 SNHLY and CDR2 FYNNEI. In nucleotides, the CDR3 is TGTGCCAGCAGTGGACAGGGTCTCACGAACACCGGGGAGCTGTTTTTT. Encoded protein: CASSGQGLTNTGELFF.

V gene TRBV6-5 combines with J gene TRBJ2-5, with TRBD2 matching over 9 bases. The germline CDR1 and CDR2 sequences are MNHEY and SVGAGI. The V segment lost 10 bases and the J segment 1 base; nucleotides outside the gene matches: 4. The CDR3 is 13 amino acids. CDR3 bases: TGTGCCACTAGCGGGATCGTCCAAGAGACCCAGTACTTC. Translating gives CATSGIVQETQYF.

This chain joins TRBV7-9 and TRBJ2-7; TRBD1 is a possible D gene (6 bases). V lost 5 bases to trimming and J lost 0 bases, with 14 bases between them. This CDR3 spans 15 amino acids. Looked up from germline, CDR1 is SEHNR and CDR2 is FQNEAQ (reference sequence). The CDR3 here is CASSLGAVASYEQYF. The CDR3 bases are TGTGCCAGCAGCCTGGGGGCAGTAGCCTCCTACGAGCAGTACTTC.

The rearrangement uses TRBV7-8 and TRBJ2-1; TRBD1 might be the D (6 bases). Trimming cost V 4 bases and J 10 bases, with 17 bases left between them. This CDR3 comprises 14 residues. The germline gives CDR1 SGHVS, CDR2 FQNEAQ. The CDR3 DNA is TGTGCCAGCAGCTCCCAAACCAGGACAGTGGAGCAGTTCTTC. The encoded protein is CASSSQTRTVEQFF.

The V and J genes are TRBV10-1 and TRBJ2-1, with 9 bases aligning to TRBD2. Germline-derived CDR1 and CDR2 are WNHNN and SYGVQD (reference sequence). The CDR3 runs to 16 residues. V dropped 0 bases and J dropped 8; count of bases not matched to a gene: 8. The CDR3, as DNA: TGCGCCAGCAGTGAGTCCGGGCTAGCGGGAAGGTATGAGCAGTTCTTC. This encodes CASSESGLAGRYEQFF.

The count of this clone is one. The CDR3 coding sequence is TGTGCCAGCAGTTTCCGGGACAGGGGGCGCGGCTACACCTTC. Translation: CASSFRDRGRGYTF. V and J are TRBV27 and TRBJ1-2; TRBD1 aligns across 12 bases. With 3 bases clipped from V and 8 bases from J, the junction kept 4 bases outside the gene matches. The germline V gene encodes CDR1 MNHEY and CDR2 SMNVEV (reference sequence). The CDR3 runs 14 residues.

The chain links TRBV19 to TRBJ2-1; possible D gene TRBD1, 5 bases. There are 13 residues in the CDR3. The germline gives CDR1 LNHDA, CDR2 SQIVND (reference sequence). Trimming cost V 5 bases and J 6 bases, with 11 bases left between them. The CDR3 DNA is TGTGCCAGTAGTCCGCGACAGCGCAATGAGCAGTTCTTC. Translating gives CASSPRQRNEQFF.

V gene TRBV18 combines with J gene TRBJ2-7, with D maybe TRBD1 (6 bases). The CDR3 loop spans 14 amino acids. CDR1 and CDR2 from the germline V gene are KGHSH and LQKENI. Trimming took 3 bases from V and 1 from J, leaving 10 bases between them. CDR3 DNA sequence: TGTGCCAGCTCACCCCCGGGACAATCCTACGAGCAGTACTTC. This codes for CASSPPGQSYEQYF.

V and J are TRBV3-1 (or the pseudogene TRBV3-2) and TRBJ2-7; 7 bases map to TRBD2. Looked up from germline, CDR1 is LGHDT and CDR2 is YNNKEL (reference sequence). V shed 0 bases, J shed 2 bases, and the junction held 7 bases outside the gene matches. This CDR3 is 16 amino acids long. As DNA, the CDR3 is TGTGCCAGCAGCCAAGATAGAGGAGGGAGGGCCTACGAGCAGTACTTC. This encodes CASSQDRGGRAYEQYF.

This chain links TRBV29-1 with TRBJ2-2; D remains unclear. Germline values: CDR1 SQVTM, CDR2 ANQGSEA. V was shortened by 3 bases and J by 4 bases, with 3 bases between the two germline ends. The CDR3 contains 11 residues. The CDR3 DNA follows: TGCAGCGTTGAGAGCACCGGGGAGCTGTTTTTT. It translates to CSVESTGELFF.

This sequence joins TRBV10-1 and TRBJ2-7, with a possible D match to TRBD1 (5 bases). From germline, CDR1 is WNHNN and CDR2 SYGVQD (reference sequence). Between the trimmed V and J ends, which lost 5 bases and 2 bases, there was a span of 34 bases. CDR3 length: 21 amino acids. The CDR3 nucleotides read TGCGCCAGCAGTCCAAGATTCGATAGACAGACCCAAAGCCCCTCTCCCTACGAGCAGTACTTC. Amino acid sequence: CASSPRFDRQTQSPSPYEQYF.

The sample holds a few counts of this clone. J is TRBJ1-3 and V is TRBV2; no clear D gene. Trimming shortened V by 4 bases and J by 0 bases, and 10 bases separated the two germline ends. CDR1 and CDR2 from the germline V gene are SNHLY and FYNNEI. The CDR3 covers 15 residues. Here the CDR3 DNA reads TGTGCCAGCAGTGGTCCGGGAAGCTCTGGAAACACCATATATTTT. It is translated as CASSGPGSSGNTIYF.

A word on this clone: One end of the junction does not line up with germline, which may come from a read error. This chain connects TRBV7-9 to TRBJ2-3, with 12 bases lining up with TRBD1. The CDR3 sequence is 14 residues long. The V gene's germline CDR1 is SEHNR and CDR2 FQNEAQ (reference sequence). CDR3 amino acids: CASRGTGGTNTQYF. DNA for the CDR3: TGTGCCAGCCGGGGGACAGGGGGCACAAATACGCAGTATTTT.

V and J are TRBV5-1 and TRBJ1-1; D gene uncertain. V was shortened by 2 bases and J by 2 bases, with 7 bases between the two germline ends. Germline V gene sequence: CDR1 SGHRS, CDR2 YFSETQ. The CDR3 sequence is 13 residues long. The CDR3 loop reads CASSFSVNTEAFF. Here the CDR3 DNA reads TGCGCCAGCAGCTTTTCAGTAAACACTGAAGCTTTCTTT.

CDR3 bases: TGTGCCAGTTCCAAGGGACTAGCGGGAGGGCCGAACACCGGGGAGCTGTTTTTT. Translated: CASSKGLAGGPNTGELFF. This chain uses TRBV19 with TRBJ2-2, with 16 bases aligning to TRBD2. Unmatched junction bases numbered 6, after V lost 8 bases and J lost 0 bases. Germline CDR1 is LNHDA and CDR2 is SQIVND (reference sequence). The CDR3 is 18 residues long.

The chain carries TRBV7-9 and TRBJ2-7; D might be TRBD1 (5 bases). Germline-derived CDR1 and CDR2 are SEHNR and FQNEAQ (reference sequence). The CDR3 spans 16 residues. Trimming left V 4 bases short and J 4 bases short, with 20 bases between. CDR3 sequence (DNA): TGTGCCAGCAGCTCTCTATTTGACAGCCACAGGTACGAGCAGTACTTC. Translation: CASSSLFDSHRYEQYF.

This clone was found a few times. The gene calls are TRBV5-1 and TRBJ2-3, with D possibly matching TRBD2 (7 bases). V lost 4 bases to trimming and J lost 4 bases, with 13 bases between them. Germline loops: CDR1 SGHRS, CDR2 YFSETQ. The CDR3 spans 14 residues. As DNA, the CDR3 is TGCGCCAGCAGCCGGGGGGCAGGGGCAGATACGCAGTATTTT. It yields the protein CASSRGAGADTQYF.

The V and J genes are TRBV6-4 and TRBJ2-3; 13 bases line up with TRBD2. The CDR3 totals 16 residues. The germline V gene encodes CDR1 MRHNA and CDR2 SNTAGT. Trimming removed 6 bases from V and 5 bases from J; junction bases left unmatched: 8. The CDR3 DNA is TGTGCCAGCAGCCAACTAGCGGGAGGGCCTATAGATACGCAGTATTTT. Protein sequence: CASSQLAGGPIDTQYF.

The gene calls are TRBV5-1 and TRBJ2-1; D is possibly TRBD2 (6 bases). From germline, CDR1 is SGHRS and CDR2 YFSETQ. The ends were cut back, 0 bases at V and 5 bases at J, with 9 bases in the middle. The CDR3 contains 14 residues. Here the CDR3 reads CASSLGLANNEQFF. The CDR3 DNA sequence: TGCGCCAGCAGCTTGGGGCTAGCGAACAATGAGCAGTTCTTC.

The chain joins TRBV13 to TRBJ1-2; D remains unclear. The ends were cut back, 5 bases at V and 2 bases at J, with 9 bases in the middle. Germline CDR1 reads PRHDT; CDR2 reads FYEKMQ (reference sequence). This CDR3 region has 13 residues. CDR3 bases: TGTGCCAGCAGCCAAACAGAAAACTATGGCTACACCTTC. Residues: CASSQTENYGYTF.